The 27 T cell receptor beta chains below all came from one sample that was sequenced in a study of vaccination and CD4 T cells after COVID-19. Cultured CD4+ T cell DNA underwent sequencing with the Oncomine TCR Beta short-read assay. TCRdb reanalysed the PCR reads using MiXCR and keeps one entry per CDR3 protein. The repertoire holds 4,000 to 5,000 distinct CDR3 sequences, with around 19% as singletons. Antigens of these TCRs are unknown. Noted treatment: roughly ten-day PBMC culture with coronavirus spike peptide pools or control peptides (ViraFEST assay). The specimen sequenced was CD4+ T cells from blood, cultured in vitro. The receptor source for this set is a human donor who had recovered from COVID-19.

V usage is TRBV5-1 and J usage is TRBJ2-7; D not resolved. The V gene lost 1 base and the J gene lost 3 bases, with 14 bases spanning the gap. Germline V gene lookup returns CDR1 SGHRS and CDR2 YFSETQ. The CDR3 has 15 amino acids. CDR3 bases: TGCGCCAGCAGCTTGAGTCCTGGGTCAAGCTACGAGCAGTACTTC. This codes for CASSLSPGSSYEQYF. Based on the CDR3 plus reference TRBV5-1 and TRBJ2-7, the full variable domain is KAGVTQTPRYLIKTRGQQVTLSCSPISGHRSVSWYQQTPGQGLQFLFEYFSETQRNKGNFPGRFSGRQFSNSRSEMNVSTLELGDSALYLCASSLSPGSSYEQYFGPGTRLTVT.

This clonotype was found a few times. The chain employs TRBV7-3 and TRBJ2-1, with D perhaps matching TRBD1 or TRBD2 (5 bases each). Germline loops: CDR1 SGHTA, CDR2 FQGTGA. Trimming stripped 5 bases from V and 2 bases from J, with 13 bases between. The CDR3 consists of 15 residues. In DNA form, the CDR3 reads TGTGCCAGCAGCCTAGATGGGGGTACCTACAATGAGCAGTTCTTC. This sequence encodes CASSLDGGTYNEQFF.

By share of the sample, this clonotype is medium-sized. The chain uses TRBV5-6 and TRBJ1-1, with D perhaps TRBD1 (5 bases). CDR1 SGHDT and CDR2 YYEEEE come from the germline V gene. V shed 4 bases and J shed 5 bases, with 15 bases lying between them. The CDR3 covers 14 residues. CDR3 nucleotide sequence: TGTGCCAGCAGCATGTCTGAAGGGGAAACTGAAGCTTTCTTT. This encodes CASSMSEGETEAFF.

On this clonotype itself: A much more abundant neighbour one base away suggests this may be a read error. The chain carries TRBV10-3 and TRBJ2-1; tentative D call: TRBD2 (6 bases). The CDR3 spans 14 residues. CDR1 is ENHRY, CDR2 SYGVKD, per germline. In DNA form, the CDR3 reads TGTACCATTTCAGACGGCCCGGGGGACAATGAGCAGTTCTTC. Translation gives CTISDGPGDNEQFF.

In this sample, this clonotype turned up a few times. CDR3 sequence (DNA): TGTGCCAGCAGCTTAGAGCAGGGGAATGAGCAGTTCTTC. It encodes CASSLEQGNEQFF. The chain carries TRBV7-2 and TRBJ2-1; maybe TRBD1 (6 bases). CDR1 is SGHTA and CDR2 is FQGNSA in the germline V gene. The CDR3 is 13 residues long. With 1 base removed from V and 7 bases from J, the gap between germline ends came to 8 bases.

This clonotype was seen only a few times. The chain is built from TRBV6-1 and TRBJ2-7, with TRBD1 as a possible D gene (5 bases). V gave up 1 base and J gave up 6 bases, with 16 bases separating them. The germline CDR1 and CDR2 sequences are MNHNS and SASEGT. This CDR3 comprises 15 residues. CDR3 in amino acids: CASSEDRLYRGEQYF. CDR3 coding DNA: TGTGCCAGCAGTGAAGACAGGCTCTATCGTGGCGAGCAGTACTTC.

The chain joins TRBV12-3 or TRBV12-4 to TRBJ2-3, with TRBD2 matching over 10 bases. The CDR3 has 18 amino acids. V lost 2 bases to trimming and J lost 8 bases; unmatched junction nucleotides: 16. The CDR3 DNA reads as TGTGCCAGCAGTTTACAGGGGCTAGCGGGGGCCCGGCGGCTTACGCAGTATTTT. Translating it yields CASSLQGLAGARRLTQYF.

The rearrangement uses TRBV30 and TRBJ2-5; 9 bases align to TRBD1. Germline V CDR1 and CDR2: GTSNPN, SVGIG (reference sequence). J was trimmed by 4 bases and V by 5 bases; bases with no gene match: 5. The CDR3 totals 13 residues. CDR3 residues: CAWAPDRGETQYF. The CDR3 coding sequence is TGTGCCTGGGCCCCGGACAGGGGAGAGACCCAGTACTTC.

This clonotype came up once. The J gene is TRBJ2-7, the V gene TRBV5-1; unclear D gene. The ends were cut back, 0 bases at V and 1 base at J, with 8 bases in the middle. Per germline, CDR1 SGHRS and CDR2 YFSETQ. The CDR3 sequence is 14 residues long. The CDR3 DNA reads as TGCGCCAGCAGCTTGGTCTCCGGATCCTACGAGCAGTACTTC. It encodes CASSLVSGSYEQYF.

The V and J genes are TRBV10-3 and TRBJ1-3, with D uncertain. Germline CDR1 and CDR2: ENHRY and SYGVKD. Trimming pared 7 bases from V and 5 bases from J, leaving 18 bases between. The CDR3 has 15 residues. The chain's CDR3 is CAITPGGVDRNTIYF. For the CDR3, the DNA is TGTGCCATCACGCCAGGAGGTGTGGATAGAAACACCATATATTTT.

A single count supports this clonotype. The CDR3 protein is CSASGASLAGQYEQYF. The CDR3 DNA is TGCAGTGCTAGTGGCGCTTCACTAGCGGGGCAATACGAGCAGTACTTC. The chain couples TRBV20-1 to TRBJ2-7, with TRBD2 identical over 10 bases. The CDR3 totals 16 residues. Trimming at V came to 3 bases and at J to 4 bases, leaving 12 bases not matched to a gene. CDR1 and CDR2 from the germline V gene are DFQATT and SNEGSKA (reference sequence).

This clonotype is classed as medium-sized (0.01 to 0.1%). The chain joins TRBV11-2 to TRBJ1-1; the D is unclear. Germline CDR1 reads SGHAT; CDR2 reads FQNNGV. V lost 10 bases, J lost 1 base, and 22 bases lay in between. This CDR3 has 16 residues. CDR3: CAKGYGVTVQNTEAFF. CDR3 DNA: TGTGCCAAGGGCTACGGGGTTACAGTACAGAACACTGAAGCTTTCTTT.

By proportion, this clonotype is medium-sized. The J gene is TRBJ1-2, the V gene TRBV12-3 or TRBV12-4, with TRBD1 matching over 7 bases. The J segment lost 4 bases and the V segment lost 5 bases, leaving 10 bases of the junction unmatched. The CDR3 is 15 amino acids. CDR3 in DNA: TGTGCCAGCAGTCCCCTATTGACAGGGATCTATGGCTACACCTTC. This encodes CASSPLLTGIYGYTF.

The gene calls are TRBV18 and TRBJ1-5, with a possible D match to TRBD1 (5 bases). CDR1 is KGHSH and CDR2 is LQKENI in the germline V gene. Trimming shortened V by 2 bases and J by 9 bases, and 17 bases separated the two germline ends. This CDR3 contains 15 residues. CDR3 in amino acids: CASSPTKQAIGPQHF. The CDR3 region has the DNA TGTGCCAGCTCACCAACCAAACAGGCTATTGGGCCCCAGCATTTT.

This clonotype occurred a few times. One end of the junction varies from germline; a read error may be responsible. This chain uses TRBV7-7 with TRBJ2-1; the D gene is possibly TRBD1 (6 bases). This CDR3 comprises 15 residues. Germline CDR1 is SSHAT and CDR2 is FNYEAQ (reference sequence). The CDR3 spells CASSKQGGTYNEQFF. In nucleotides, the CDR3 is TGTGCTAGCAGTAAACAGGGTGGAACCTACAATGAGCAGTTCTTC. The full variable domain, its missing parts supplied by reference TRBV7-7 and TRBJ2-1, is GAGVSQSPRYKVTKRGQDVTLRCDPISSHATLYWYQQALGQGPEFLTYFNYEAQPDKSGLPSDRFSAERPEGSISTLTIQRTEQRDSAMYRCASSKQGGTYNEQFFGPGTRLTVL.

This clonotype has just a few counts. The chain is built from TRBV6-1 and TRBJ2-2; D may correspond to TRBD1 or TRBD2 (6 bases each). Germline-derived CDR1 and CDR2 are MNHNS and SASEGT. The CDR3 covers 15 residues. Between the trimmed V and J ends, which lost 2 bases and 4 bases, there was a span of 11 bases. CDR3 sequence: CASSEPRGGTGELFF. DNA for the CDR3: TGTGCCAGCAGTGAACCCAGGGGAGGCACCGGGGAGCTGTTTTTT.

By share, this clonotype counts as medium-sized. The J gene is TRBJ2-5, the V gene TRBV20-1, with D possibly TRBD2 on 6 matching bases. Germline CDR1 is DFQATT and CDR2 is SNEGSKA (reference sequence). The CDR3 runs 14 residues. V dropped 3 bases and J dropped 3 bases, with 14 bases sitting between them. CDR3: CSASPFGGEETQYF. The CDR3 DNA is TGCAGTGCTAGCCCCTTCGGAGGGGAAGAGACCCAGTACTTC.

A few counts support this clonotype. CDR3 sequence reads: CASSYWTGTSFNGYTF. The CDR3 nucleotides read TGTGCCAGCAGTTATTGGACGGGGACTTCTTTTAATGGCTACACCTTC. This sequence joins TRBV27 and TRBJ1-2; perhaps TRBD1 as D (5 bases). Trimming cost V 4 bases and J 6 bases, with 21 bases left between them. There are 16 residues in the CDR3. Germline CDR1 reads MNHEY; CDR2 reads SMNVEV (reference sequence).

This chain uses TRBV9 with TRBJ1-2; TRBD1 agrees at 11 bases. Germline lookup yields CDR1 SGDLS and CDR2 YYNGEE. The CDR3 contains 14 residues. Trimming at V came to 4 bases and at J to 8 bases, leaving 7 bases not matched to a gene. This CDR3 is CASSPWTGGQGYTF. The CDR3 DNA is TGTGCCAGCAGCCCGTGGACAGGGGGCCAAGGCTACACCTTC.

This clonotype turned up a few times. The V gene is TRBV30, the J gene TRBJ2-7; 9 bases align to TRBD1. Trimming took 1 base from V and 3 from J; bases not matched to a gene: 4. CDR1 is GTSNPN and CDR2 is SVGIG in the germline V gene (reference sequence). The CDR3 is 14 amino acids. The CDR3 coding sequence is TGTGCCTGGAGTGCGGGACAGGGTTACTACGAGCAGTACTTC. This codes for CAWSAGQGYYEQYF.

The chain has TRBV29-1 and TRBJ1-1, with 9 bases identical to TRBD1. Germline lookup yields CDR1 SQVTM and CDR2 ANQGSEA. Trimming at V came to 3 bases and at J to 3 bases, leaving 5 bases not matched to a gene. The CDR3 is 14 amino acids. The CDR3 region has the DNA TGCAGCGTTGATCCGGGACAGGGAGACACTGAAGCTTTCTTT. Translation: CSVDPGQGDTEAFF.

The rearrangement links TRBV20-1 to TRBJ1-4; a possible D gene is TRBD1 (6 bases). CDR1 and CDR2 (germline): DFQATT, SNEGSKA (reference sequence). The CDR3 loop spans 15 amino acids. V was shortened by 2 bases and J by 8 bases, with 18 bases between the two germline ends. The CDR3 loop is CSARRRGAPGEKLFF. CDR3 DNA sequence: TGCAGTGCTAGACGCAGGGGAGCCCCAGGGGAAAAACTGTTTTTT.

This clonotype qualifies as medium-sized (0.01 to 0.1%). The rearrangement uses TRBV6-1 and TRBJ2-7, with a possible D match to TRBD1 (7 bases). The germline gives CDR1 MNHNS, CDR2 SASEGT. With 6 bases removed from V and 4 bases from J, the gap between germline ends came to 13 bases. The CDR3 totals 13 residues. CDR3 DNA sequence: TGTGCCAGCAGGGAGGGGGCGCGTTACGAGCAGTACTTC. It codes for CASREGARYEQYF.

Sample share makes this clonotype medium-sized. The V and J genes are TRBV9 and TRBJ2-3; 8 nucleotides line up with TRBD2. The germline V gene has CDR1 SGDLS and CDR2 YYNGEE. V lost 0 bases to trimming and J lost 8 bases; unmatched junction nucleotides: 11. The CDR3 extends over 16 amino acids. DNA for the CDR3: TGTGCCAGCAGCGTAGAAGGCAGCGGGAGATTGGGTACGCAGTATTTT. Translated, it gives CASSVEGSGRLGTQYF.

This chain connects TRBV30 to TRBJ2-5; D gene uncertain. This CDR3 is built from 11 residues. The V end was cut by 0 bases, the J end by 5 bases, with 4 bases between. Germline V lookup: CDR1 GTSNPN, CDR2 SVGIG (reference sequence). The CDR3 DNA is TGTGCCTGGAGTGTACGGGAGACCCAGTACTTC. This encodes CAWSVRETQYF. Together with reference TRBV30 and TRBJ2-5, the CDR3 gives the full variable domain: SQTIHQWPATLVQPVGSPLSLECTVEGTSNPNLYWYRQAAGRGLQLLFYSVGIGQISSEVPQNLSASRPQDRQFILSSKKLLLSDSGFYLCAWSVRETQYFGPGTRLLVL.

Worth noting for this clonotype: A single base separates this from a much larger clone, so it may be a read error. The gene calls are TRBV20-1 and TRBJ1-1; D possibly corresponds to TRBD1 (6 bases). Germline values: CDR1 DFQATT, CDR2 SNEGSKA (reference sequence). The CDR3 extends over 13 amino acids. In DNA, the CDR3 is TGCAGTGTTAGAGTTGGGGGGCGCACTGAAGCTTTCTTT. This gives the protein CSVRVGGRTEAFF.

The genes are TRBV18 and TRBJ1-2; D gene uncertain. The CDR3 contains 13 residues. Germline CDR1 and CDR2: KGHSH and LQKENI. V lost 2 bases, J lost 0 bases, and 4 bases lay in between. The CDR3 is CASSPGANYGYTF. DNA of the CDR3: TGTGCCAGCTCACCAGGGGCTAACTATGGCTACACCTTC.